These 19 T cell receptor beta chains originate from one sample sequenced in a study of molecular identifiers for immune sequencing clone quantification. Using its own MiXCR run on the PCR reads, TCRdb lists one record per CDR3 protein. In the table there are roughly 630,000 distinct CDR3 sequences, around 25% of which are singletons. Sequenced: naive CD8+ T cells from blood, with Jurkat cell RNA spiked in. Documented subset: FACS-sorted CD8+CD4-CCR7+CD45RA+ naive T cells. All receptors derive from a human donor in good health. Some libraries in this study had Jurkat cell RNA spiked in.

This clonotype occurred many times. This rearrangement joins TRBV20-1 to TRBJ1-5; D is uncertain. Germline CDR1 is DFQATT and CDR2 is SNEGSKA (reference sequence). This CDR3 spans 14 amino acids. Between the trimmed V and J ends, which lost 3 bases and 3 bases, there was a span of 12 bases. The CDR3 loop is CSARPDGFNQPQHF. The CDR3 DNA is TGCAGTGCTAGGCCCGATGGTTTCAATCAGCCCCAGCATTTT.

The sample holds a few counts of this clonotype. V gene TRBV20-1 combines with J gene TRBJ1-1; D ambiguous. The CDR3 has 14 amino acids. Germline lookup yields CDR1 DFQATT and CDR2 SNEGSKA (reference sequence). Trimming left V 0 bases short and J 0 bases short, with 8 bases between. CDR3 amino acids: CSARDATLNTEAFF. The CDR3 DNA sequence: TGCAGTGCTAGAGATGCTACGCTGAACACTGAAGCTTTCTTT.

This clonotype appeared many times. The V call is TRBV12-3 or TRBV12-4, the J call TRBJ2-1; D is uncertain. The ends were cut back, 5 bases at V and 12 bases at J, with 14 bases in the middle. The CDR3 sequence is 12 residues long. In nucleotides, the CDR3 is TGTGCCAGCAGTGGATTAGAGTCTGGGCAGTTCTTC. Translating it yields CASSGLESGQFF.

The rearrangement links TRBV20-1 to TRBJ1-3, with 11 positions matching TRBD1. The CDR3 extends over 17 amino acids. Germline CDR1 and CDR2: DFQATT and SNEGSKA (reference sequence). Trimming took 3 bases from V and 0 from J; bases not matched to a gene: 7. The CDR3 is CSARPGTGGYSGNTIYF. CDR3 DNA sequence: TGCAGTGCTAGGCCCGGGACAGGGGGTTACTCTGGAAACACCATATATTTT.

This clonotype was picked up a small number of times. The rearrangement links TRBV9 to TRBJ2-3; 15 nucleotides line up with TRBD2. Germline V gene lookup returns CDR1 SGDLS and CDR2 YYNGEE. The J segment lost 6 bases and the V segment lost 4 bases, leaving 9 bases of the junction unmatched. This CDR3 contains 17 residues. The CDR3 DNA follows: TGTGCCAGCAGCAGTTCCGGGACTAGCGGGGGGCGGGATACGCAGTATTTT. This codes for CASSSSGTSGGRDTQYF.

This clonotype showed up just a few times. The chain couples TRBV24-1 to TRBJ2-2, with D unresolved. Per germline, CDR1 KGHDR and CDR2 SFDVKD. The V end was cut by 10 bases, the J end by 3 bases, with 11 bases between. This CDR3 has 13 amino acids. CDR3 coding DNA: TGTGCCACTAGAACACGGGACACCGGGGAGCTGTTTTTT. Translation gives CATRTRDTGELFF.

The V gene is TRBV7-2, the J gene TRBJ1-5, with unresolved D. CDR3 length: 17 residues. Trimming took 1 base from V and 4 from J, leaving 17 bases between them. From germline, CDR1 is SGHTA and CDR2 FQGNSA. CDR3 region: CASSLEDFLAGNQPQHF. The CDR3 DNA reads TGTGCCAGCAGCTTAGAGGACTTTTTGGCCGGAAATCAGCCCCAGCATTTT. Full variable domain (rest looked up from reference TRBV7-2 and TRBJ1-5): GAGVSQSPSNKVTEKGKDVELRCDPISGHTALYWYRQSLGQGLEFLIYFQGNSAPDKSGLPSDRFSAERTGGSVSTLTIQRTQQEDSAVYLCASSLEDFLAGNQPQHFGDGTRLSIL.

This clonotype was observed at least ten times. V usage is TRBV4-2 and J usage is TRBJ2-5; 10 nucleotides line up with TRBD2. This CDR3 comprises 16 residues. V was clipped by 0 bases and J by 5 bases; unmatched bases: 6. Germline assignment: CDR1 LGHNA and CDR2 YNFKEQ. CDR3 amino acids: CASSQDRAGGMETQYF. DNA for the CDR3: TGTGCCAGCAGCCAAGATCGAGCGGGAGGGATGGAGACCCAGTACTTC.

J is TRBJ1-6 and V is TRBV6-6; no clear D. There are 16 residues in the CDR3. Germline V gene data show CDR1 as MNHNY and CDR2 as SVGAGI (reference sequence). Deletions cut 0 bases from V and 9 bases from J, with 15 bases between. The chain's CDR3 is CASSYSLSGRGSPLHF. In DNA form, the CDR3 reads TGTGCCAGCAGTTACTCCCTCTCGGGCAGAGGTTCACCCCTCCACTTT.

CDR3 protein: CAWSVRGRFYEQYF. CDR3 coding DNA: TGTGCCTGGAGTGTGAGGGGGCGCTTCTACGAGCAGTACTTC. The chain has TRBV30 and TRBJ2-7; TRBD1 agrees at 7 bases. CDR1 and CDR2 from the germline V gene are GTSNPN and SVGIG (reference sequence). V shed 0 bases and J 3 bases; nucleotides not matched to a gene: 5. The CDR3 loop spans 14 amino acids.

Of note for this clonotype: This may arise from a read error, as a much more abundant clone is one base away. The CDR3 DNA reads TGTGCCGGCAGCCAATCCCCAAGCGTTGGACAGGGATGGGAGCAGTACTTC. This translates into CAGSQSPSVGQGWEQYF. V usage is TRBV12-3 or TRBV12-4 and J usage is TRBJ2-7, with TRBD1 matching 8 bases. The CDR3 spans 17 residues.

With respect to this clonotype: This may arise from a read error, as a much more abundant clone is one base away. The chain combines TRBV6-1 with TRBJ2-7; 7 nucleotides line up with TRBD1. The CDR3 runs to 15 residues. Germline lookup yields CDR1 MNHNS and CDR2 SASEGT. V gave up 4 bases and J gave up 2 bases; unmatched junction bases: 8. CDR3 sequence (DNA): TGTGCCAGCAGTGCACGACAGGGATATGCCTACGAGCAGTACTTC. Translated: CASSARQGYAYEQYF.

This clonotype was seen at least ten times. This chain links TRBV28 with TRBJ2-3, with 7 bases that match TRBD1. CDR3 length equals 16 residues. The V gene's germline CDR1 is MDHEN and CDR2 SYDVKM. V lost 1 base, J lost 2 bases, and 6 bases stayed unmatched. Here the CDR3 reads CASSLYPTGPTDTQYF. The DNA for the CDR3 is TGTGCCAGCAGTTTATACCCGACAGGGCCCACAGATACGCAGTATTTT.

As for this clonotype: An end of the junction differs from the germline gene, which may be a read error. This chain joins TRBV7-9 and TRBJ2-3, with D possibly called TRBD1 or TRBD2 (6 bases each). Germline values: CDR1 SEHNR, CDR2 FQNEAQ (reference sequence). This CDR3 is built from 15 residues. As DNA, the CDR3 is TGTGCCAGCCGCCCCCCCCCCCCGGGGGCAGATAGGCAGTATTTT. Amino acid sequence: CASRPPPPGADRQYF.

As regards this clonotype: One base away lies a much larger clone, so this may be a sequencing read error. This chain uses TRBV28 with TRBJ2-3, with D possibly matching TRBD2 (5 bases). Germline V gene data show CDR1 as MDHEN and CDR2 as SYDVKM. The ends were cut back, 6 bases at V and 6 bases at J, with 19 bases in the middle. The CDR3 length is 15 residues. The CDR3 here is CASRLLRRLADTQYF. The CDR3 nucleotides read TGTGCCAGCAGACTACTTCGGAGGTTGGCGGATACGCAGTATTTT.

In this sample, this clonotype turned up many times. The chain uses TRBV6-5 and TRBJ2-7; D uncertain. V lost 7 bases and J lost 6, with 25 bases in between. CDR3 length equals 16 residues. Germline CDR1 MNHEY, CDR2 SVGAGI. This chain's CDR3 is CASTPYQANRGGEQYF. For the CDR3, the DNA is TGTGCCAGCACCCCGTATCAGGCGAACCGTGGCGGCGAGCAGTACTTC.

The table lists this clonotype with a few counts. The chain uses TRBV28 and TRBJ2-7; TRBD2 matches 7 bases. CDR1 and CDR2 from the germline V gene are MDHEN and SYDVKM. V was pared by 3 bases and J by 4 bases, with 6 bases of the junction left unmatched. This CDR3 has 14 residues. The CDR3 reads CASSFRGVSYEQYF. The DNA for the CDR3 is TGTGCCAGCAGTTTTCGGGGGGTGAGTTACGAGCAGTACTTC.

The chain combines TRBV30 with TRBJ2-7; TRBD1 or TRBD2 may be the D gene (5 bases each). From germline, CDR1 is GTSNPN and CDR2 SVGIG (reference sequence). Trimming removed 2 bases from V and 5 bases from J, with 25 bases in between. The CDR3 length is 17 residues. CDR3 DNA sequence: TGTGCCTGGAGTTCCCGGACAATGTACGACTACAACAACGAGCAGTACTTC. This codes for CAWSSRTMYDYNNEQYF.

The V and J genes are TRBV4-3 and TRBJ1-1; tentatively, D is TRBD1 (5 bases). CDR1 and CDR2 from the germline V gene are LGHNA and YSLEER. The CDR3 is made up of 17 amino acids. V gave up 2 bases and J gave up 7 bases, with 23 bases separating them. CDR3 sequence: CASSQRFGAFRANEAFF. CDR3 sequence (DNA): TGCGCCAGCAGCCAAAGATTCGGGGCCTTTCGTGCGAATGAAGCTTTCTTT.